A single TCR beta chain is shown here with its context. Its target is unknown. This record belongs to a study of blood T cells in healthy people across ages. The germline V gene has CDR1 SGHRS and CDR2 YFSETQ. Between the trimmed V and J ends, which lost 2 bases and 0 bases, there was a span of 6 bases. CDR3 length equals 14 residues. Findings of the study overall: Researchers judged that diversity estimates from one million T cells fell short of true values.

A sample-barcoded 5' primer and a J-beta primer mix were used in a second PCR of about 7 to 11 cycles. TCRdb ran MiXCR on the 5' RACE reads and lists one entry per CDR3 protein. Among roughly 500,000 distinct CDR3 sequences listed, about 25% were seen once. This sequence joins TRBV5-1 and TRBJ2-4; TRBD1 might be the D (5 bases). The clonotype comes from a woman aged 70-85 years in good health. The sample comprised blood. CDR3: CASSFRVAKNIQYF. In nucleotides, the CDR3 is TGCGCCAGCAGCTTCAGGGTAGCCAAAAACATTCAGTACTTC.